The sequence of this TCR beta chain was determined in a study of T cell changes during pregnancy in multiple sclerosis. Clones were sequenced by immunoSEQ multiplex PCR, and TCRdb holds only the in-frame ones, with some missing. The table includes about 62,000 clones, over 80% detected once. This TCR derives from a female donor in good health, enrolled as a control in a pregnancy study. The source was peripheral blood, collected in the second trimester of pregnancy.

In DNA, the CDR3 is TGTGCCAGCAGTTACTCGGACAGGGGGAACACCATATATTTT. Translating it yields CASSYSDRGNTIYF. V gene TRBV6-6 combines with J gene TRBJ1-3; 10 bases fit TRBD1. The CDR3 runs to 14 residues. Germline V CDR1 and CDR2: MNHNY, SVGAGI (reference sequence). V was clipped by 0 bases and J by 7 bases; unmatched bases: 0.